This T cell receptor (beta chain) was profiled in a study of cytomegalovirus exposure and HLA in healthy donors. The CDR3 totals 18 residues. Primers for the PCR totalled 60 Vbeta and 13 Jbeta. Profiled with immunoSEQ multiplex PCR; TCRdb holds only in-frame clones, not every one. In the table there are over 200,000 clones, 70% to 80% of which are singletons. This clone was recorded a few times. Its antigen remains unidentified. Whole-study findings and limits: The study reported that TCR beta sequences accurately predicted HLA-A and HLA-B alleles in most subjects.

This clonotype was sampled from a male donor in good health and CMV-seronegative. Sequencing was carried out using PBMCs. The rearrangement uses TRBV21-1 and TRBJ2-1; the DNA was not compared with TRBD2, the D call given in the table. TRBV21-1 has pseudogene status. This chain's CDR3 is CASPRGTSGCLSYNEQFF. DNA of the CDR3: TGTGCCAGCCCGAGGGGGACTAGCGGGTGTCTATCCTACAATGAGCAGTTCTTC.